One and the same sample provided the 23 T cell receptor beta chains below, sequenced in a study of response to subunit inactivated influenza vaccine. MiXCR, run by TCRdb on the RT-PCR reads, gives a single entry per CDR3 protein. The sample carries roughly 710,000 distinct CDR3 sequences, approximately 14% recorded once. The sequenced sample was PBMCs from blood, obtained less than 15 days before vaccination. These receptors all come from a man aged 50 to 60 who received an inactivated influenza vaccine.

This clonotype was recorded many times. V gene TRBV30 combines with J gene TRBJ1-1; D remains unclear. The CDR3 runs to 14 residues. Between the trimmed V and J ends, which lost 2 bases and 4 bases, there was a span of 14 bases. In germline, CDR1 is GTSNPN, CDR2 SVGIG (reference sequence). The CDR3 DNA reads TGTGCCTGGAGTCAAATCCCCTCGGGCACTGAAGCTTTCTTT. It codes for CAWSQIPSGTEAFF.

This clonotype has only a few counts. This sequence joins TRBV20-1 and TRBJ2-2; 7 bases line up with TRBD1. V trimming: 1 base; J trimming: 2 bases; junction bases outside the gene matches: 4. The CDR3 contains 15 residues. CDR1 DFQATT and CDR2 SNEGSKA come from the germline V gene (reference sequence). CDR3 nucleotides: TGCAGTGCTAGAGTGGGGACAGCAAACACCGGGGAGCTGTTTTTT. This encodes CSARVGTANTGELFF.

The V call is TRBV7-3, the J call TRBJ2-7; possible D gene TRBD2, 6 bases. This CDR3 is 13 amino acids long. Looked up from germline, CDR1 is SGHTA and CDR2 is FQGTGA. The ends were cut back, 1 base at V and 6 bases at J, with 10 bases in the middle. CDR3 in DNA: TGTGCCAGCAGCTTAAAGCCGGGAGTCGAGCAGTACTTC. Protein: CASSLKPGVEQYF. The complete variable domain, with remaining parts taken from reference TRBV7-3 and TRBJ2-7, reads GAGVSQTPSNKVTEKGKYVELRCDPISGHTALYWYRQSLGQGPEFLIYFQGTGAADDSGLPNDRFFAVRPEGSVSTLKIQRTERGDSAVYLCASSLKPGVEQYFGPGTRLTVT.

This clonotype was seen a few times. The gene calls are TRBV12-3 or TRBV12-4 and TRBJ2-1; 8 bases agree with TRBD1. Trimming cost V 4 bases and J 2 bases; bases outside gene matches: 4. The CDR3 runs to 15 residues. CDR3 sequence reads: CASSSPGGTYNEQFF. For the CDR3, the DNA is TGTGCCAGCAGTTCCCCAGGGGGCACCTACAATGAGCAGTTCTTC.

This clonotype appeared a few times. This chain uses TRBV11-2 with TRBJ2-2; 10 bases fit TRBD1. The V gene end was trimmed by 4 bases and the J gene end by 2 bases; junction bases not matched to a gene: 10. Germline V gives CDR1 SGHAT, CDR2 FQNNGV. The CDR3 totals 18 residues. In DNA form, the CDR3 reads TGTGCCAGCAGCTCCATGGGCGGGACAGGGGTAAACACCGGGGAGCTGTTTTTT. Its translation: CASSSMGGTGVNTGELFF. The variable domain in full, completed from reference TRBV11-2 and TRBJ2-2, reads EAGVAQSPRYKIIEKRQSVAFWCNPISGHATLYWYQQILGQGPKLLIQFQNNGVVDDSQLPKDRFSAERLKGVDSTLKIQPAKLEDSAVYLCASSSMGGTGVNTGELFFGEGSRLTVL.

This clonotype was recorded many times. The chain carries TRBV10-3 and TRBJ2-2; D gene unclear. CDR1 is ENHRY, CDR2 SYGVKD, per germline. This CDR3 contains 12 residues. V lost 7 bases to trimming and J lost 4 bases, with 7 bases between them. CDR3 coding DNA: TGTGCCATCAATAAGGGCACCGGGGAGCTGTTTTTT. This codes for CAINKGTGELFF.

This clonotype was detected a few times. This chain connects TRBV28 to TRBJ2-7, with TRBD2 matching over 11 bases. The V segment lost 6 bases and the J segment 5 bases; nucleotides outside the gene matches: 9. In germline, CDR1 is MDHEN, CDR2 SYDVKM. The CDR3 is 15 amino acids. CDR3 loop: CASRTLTSGGNEQYF. In DNA form, the CDR3 reads TGTGCCAGCAGGACATTAACTAGCGGGGGAAACGAGCAGTACTTC.

This clonotype was detected a few times. This rearrangement joins TRBV20-1 to TRBJ2-1; D could derive from TRBD1 or TRBD2 (5 bases each). This CDR3 region has 21 residues. V was shortened by 0 bases and J by 1 base, with 28 bases between the two germline ends. The germline V gene encodes CDR1 DFQATT and CDR2 SNEGSKA (reference sequence). This CDR3 reads CSARDLRGRPRQFVSYNEQFF. DNA of the CDR3: TGCAGTGCTAGAGATTTGAGGGGCAGACCACGTCAGTTCGTTTCCTACAATGAGCAGTTCTTC.

This clonotype was recorded a few times. The chain links TRBV12-3 or TRBV12-4 to TRBJ2-2, with TRBD1 matching 7 bases. J gave up 5 bases and V 5 bases, and 11 bases lay outside the gene matches. This CDR3 is 16 amino acids long. The CDR3 is CASSPQTGQWTGELFF. Here the CDR3 DNA reads TGTGCCAGCAGTCCACAGACAGGGCAGTGGACCGGGGAGCTGTTTTTT.

The sample holds a few counts of this clonotype. This chain joins TRBV12-3 or TRBV12-4 and TRBJ2-4; the D is unclear. Trimming removed 1 base from V and 4 bases from J, with 5 bases in between. The CDR3 runs 13 residues. The CDR3 protein is CASSLDMKNIQYF. Here the CDR3 DNA reads TGTGCCAGCAGTTTAGACATGAAAAACATTCAGTACTTC.

Ten or more counts support this clonotype. J is TRBJ2-7 and V is TRBV20-1, with 9 bases aligning to TRBD2. Germline V gene sequence: CDR1 DFQATT, CDR2 SNEGSKA (reference sequence). With 5 bases clipped from V and 4 bases from J, the junction kept 15 bases outside the gene matches. The CDR3 loop spans 16 amino acids. CDR3 sequence (DNA): TGCAGTGCTGGAAAAAATAGCGGGGGCCTTACTTACGAGCAGTACTTC. Translated, it gives CSAGKNSGGLTYEQYF.

Comment on this clonotype: Relative to the germline gene, one junction end is altered; a read error may explain this. The chain links TRBV5-1 to TRBJ2-2; TRBD1 agrees at 8 bases. Looked up from germline, CDR1 is SGHRS and CDR2 is YFSETQ. The CDR3 is 17 residues long. CDR3 DNA: TGCGCCAGCAGCTTCTACGGGACAGGCCCGAACACCGGGGATCTGTTTTTT. This encodes CASSFYGTGPNTGDLFF.

This clonotype has a count of ten or more. This chain uses TRBV29-1 with TRBJ2-2, with D perhaps assigned TRBD1 or TRBD2 (5 bases each). V lost 7 bases and J lost 5, with 20 bases in between. The CDR3 spans 15 residues. CDR1 is SQVTM, CDR2 ANQGSEA, per germline. The CDR3 DNA reads as TGCAGCGCTATTAATAGGGGAGTCGGTACCGGGGAGCTGTTTTTT. It translates to CSAINRGVGTGELFF.

The chain is built from TRBV6-2 or TRBV6-3 and TRBJ2-5, with 9 bases that match TRBD1. V shed 6 bases, J shed 5 bases, and the junction held 10 bases outside the gene matches. This CDR3 comprises 15 residues. Germline V gene data show CDR1 as MNHEY and CDR2 as SVGEGT. Here the CDR3 reads CASSFSGTGWETQYF. The DNA of the CDR3 is TGTGCCAGCAGCTTCTCCGGGACAGGGTGGGAGACCCAGTACTTC.

The chain combines TRBV12-3 or TRBV12-4 with TRBJ2-7; D unclear. V lost 2 bases, J lost 9 bases, and 11 bases lay in between. The CDR3 totals 12 residues. CDR3 DNA: TGTGCCAGCAGTTTATTCGGGTGGGCGCAGTACTTC. Its protein product is CASSLFGWAQYF.

The rearrangement uses TRBV4-1 and TRBJ2-5, with a possible D match to TRBD2 (6 bases). V dropped 6 bases and J dropped 5 bases, with 10 bases sitting between them. Germline V gene data show CDR1 as MGHRA and CDR2 as YSYEKL. This CDR3 region has 12 residues. In DNA, the CDR3 is TGCGCCAGCAGACAAAGCGGGGAGACCCAGTACTTC. Encoded protein: CASRQSGETQYF.

This clonotype was seen at least ten times. The J gene is TRBJ2-1, the V gene TRBV29-1, with D tentatively TRBD2 (6 bases). Trimming took off 4 bases at V and 8 bases at J, with 6 bases between the two ends. This CDR3 is built from 10 residues. The germline V gene has CDR1 SQVTM and CDR2 ANQGSEA. Here the CDR3 DNA reads TGCAGCGTTGGGGAGGATGAGCAGTTCTTC. Its translation: CSVGEDEQFF.

This clonotype was recorded a few times. V usage is TRBV7-2 and J usage is TRBJ1-2; weak D call: TRBD1 (5 bases). This CDR3 has 15 residues. Germline lookup yields CDR1 SGHTA and CDR2 FQGNSA. Trimming stripped 5 bases from V and 7 bases from J, with 20 bases between. The CDR3 here is CASSPTPRGVGGYTF. The CDR3 bases are TGTGCCAGCAGCCCTACTCCGAGAGGGGTGGGTGGCTACACCTTC. Full variable domain (remainder filled in from reference TRBV7-2 and TRBJ1-2): GAGVSQSPSNKVTEKGKDVELRCDPISGHTALYWYRQSLGQGLEFLIYFQGNSAPDKSGLPSDRFSAERTGGSVSTLTIQRTQQEDSAVYLCASSPTPRGVGGYTFGSGTRLTVV.

This clonotype has a count of ten or more. The chain links TRBV4-3 to TRBJ2-4; D is uncertain. Germline CDR1 and CDR2: LGHNA and YSLEER. The V end was cut by 0 bases, the J end by 7 bases, with 13 bases between. CDR3 length: 15 residues. In DNA, the CDR3 is TGCGCCAGCAGCCAAGATACTTGGCCTTCTAACATTCAGTACTTC. It is translated as CASSQDTWPSNIQYF.

This clonotype was seen a few times. The genes are TRBV5-1 and TRBJ2-2; no clear D. Between the trimmed V and J ends, which lost 9 bases and 1 base, there was a span of 16 bases. Germline CDR1 is SGHRS and CDR2 is YFSETQ. The CDR3 has 15 residues. The CDR3 DNA is TGCGCCACCAATCCCGGATCGGGGAACACCGGGGAGCTGTTTTTT. This sequence encodes CATNPGSGNTGELFF.

CDR3 protein: CASSLNIQSPLHF. The CDR3 DNA sequence: TGTGCCAGCAGTTTAAATATACAATCACCCCTCCACTTT. This rearrangement joins TRBV12-3 or TRBV12-4 to TRBJ1-6; no reliable D call. The CDR3 extends over 13 amino acids. Trimming stripped 2 bases from V and 10 bases from J, with 9 bases between.

This clonotype showed up just a few times. The chain uses TRBV28 and TRBJ2-2; TRBD1 matches at 8 bases. The CDR3 is made up of 14 amino acids. Trimming took 8 bases from V and 7 from J; bases not matched to a gene: 9. Looked up from germline, CDR1 is MDHEN and CDR2 is SYDVKM. The CDR3 nucleotides are TGTGCCAGCGGACAGACAGGGGCGGGCGGGGAGCTGTTTTTT. Residues: CASGQTGAGGELFF.

The chain employs TRBV29-1 and TRBJ2-5, with 8 bases matching TRBD2. The V and J ends lost 6 bases and 4 bases, in that order; junction bases with no gene match: 10. The CDR3 runs 14 residues. The germline V gene has CDR1 SQVTM and CDR2 ANQGSEA. This CDR3 reads CSVLMVRGAETQYF. The CDR3 coding sequence is TGCAGCGTCTTGATGGTGCGGGGGGCAGAGACCCAGTACTTC.